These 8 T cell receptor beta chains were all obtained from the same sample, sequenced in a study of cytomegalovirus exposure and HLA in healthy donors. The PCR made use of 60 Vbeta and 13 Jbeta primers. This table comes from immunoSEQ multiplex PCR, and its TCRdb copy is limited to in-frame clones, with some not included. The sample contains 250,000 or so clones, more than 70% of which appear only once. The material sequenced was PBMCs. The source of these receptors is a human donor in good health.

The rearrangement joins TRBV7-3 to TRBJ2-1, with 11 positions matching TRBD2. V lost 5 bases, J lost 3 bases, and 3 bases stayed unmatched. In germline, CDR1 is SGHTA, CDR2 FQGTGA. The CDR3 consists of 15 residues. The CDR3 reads CASSTTSGSYNEQFF. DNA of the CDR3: TGTGCCAGCAGCACCACTAGCGGGAGCTACAATGAGCAGTTCTTC.

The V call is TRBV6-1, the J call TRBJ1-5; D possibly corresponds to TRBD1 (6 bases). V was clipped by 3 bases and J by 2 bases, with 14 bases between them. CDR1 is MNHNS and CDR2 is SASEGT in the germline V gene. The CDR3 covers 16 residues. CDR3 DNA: TGTGCCAGCAGTGAGAAAACAGGGAGGGGCAATCAGCCCCAGCATTTT. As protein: CASSEKTGRGNQPQHF.

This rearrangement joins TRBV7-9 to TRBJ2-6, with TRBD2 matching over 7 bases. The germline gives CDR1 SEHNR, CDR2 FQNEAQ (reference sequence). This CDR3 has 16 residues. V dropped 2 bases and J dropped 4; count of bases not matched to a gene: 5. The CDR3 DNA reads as TGTGCCAGCAGCTTATGGGGGGGATCCGGGGCCAACGTCCTGACTTTC. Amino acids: CASSLWGGSGANVLTF.

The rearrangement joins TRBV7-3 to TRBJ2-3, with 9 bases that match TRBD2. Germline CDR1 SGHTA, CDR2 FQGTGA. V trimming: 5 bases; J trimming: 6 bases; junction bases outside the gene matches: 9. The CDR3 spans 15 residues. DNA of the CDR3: TGTGCCAGCAGCCCATTGGGAACTAGCGGGGATACGCAGTATTTT. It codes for CASSPLGTSGDTQYF.

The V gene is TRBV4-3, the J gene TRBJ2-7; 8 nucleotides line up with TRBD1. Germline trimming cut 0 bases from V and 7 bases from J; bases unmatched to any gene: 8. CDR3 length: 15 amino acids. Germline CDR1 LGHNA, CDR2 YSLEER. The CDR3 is CASSQDPRTGREQYF. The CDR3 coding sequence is TGCGCCAGCAGCCAAGATCCCCGGACAGGGCGGGAGCAGTACTTC.

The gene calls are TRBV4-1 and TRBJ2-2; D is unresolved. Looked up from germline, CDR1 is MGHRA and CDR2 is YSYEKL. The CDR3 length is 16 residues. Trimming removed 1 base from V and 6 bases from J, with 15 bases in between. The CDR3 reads CASSQVPERMAGELFF. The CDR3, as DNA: TGCGCCAGCAGCCAAGTTCCTGAGAGGATGGCCGGGGAGCTGTTTTTT.

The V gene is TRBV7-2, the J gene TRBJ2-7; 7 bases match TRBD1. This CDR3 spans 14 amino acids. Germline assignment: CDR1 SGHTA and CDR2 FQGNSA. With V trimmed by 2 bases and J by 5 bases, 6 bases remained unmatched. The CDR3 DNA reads TGTGCCAGCAGCTTAAGACAGGGACGAGACGAGCAGTACTTC. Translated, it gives CASSLRQGRDEQYF.

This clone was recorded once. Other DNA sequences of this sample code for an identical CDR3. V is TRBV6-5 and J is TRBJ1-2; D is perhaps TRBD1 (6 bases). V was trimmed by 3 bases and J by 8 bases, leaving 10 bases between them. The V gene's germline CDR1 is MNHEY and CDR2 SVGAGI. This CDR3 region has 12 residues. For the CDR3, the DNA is TGTGCCAGCAGTTATGAAGGGGGAGGCTACACCTTC. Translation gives CASSYEGGGYTF.